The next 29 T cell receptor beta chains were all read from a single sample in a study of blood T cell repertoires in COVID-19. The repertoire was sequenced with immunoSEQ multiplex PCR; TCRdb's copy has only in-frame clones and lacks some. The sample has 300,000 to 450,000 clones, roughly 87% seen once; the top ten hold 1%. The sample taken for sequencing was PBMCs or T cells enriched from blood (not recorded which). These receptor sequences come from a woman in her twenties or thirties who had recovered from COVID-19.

The CDR3 sequence is CASSQPSGPTKSTQYF. As DNA, the CDR3 is TGCGCCAGCAGCCAACCTAGCGGGCCGACGAAGTCGACCCAGTACTTC. This chain joins TRBV4-1 and TRBJ2-5; 8 positions agree with TRBD2. The ends lost 2 bases at V and 7 bases at J; junction bases unmatched: 12. The CDR3 is 16 residues long. Germline assignment: CDR1 MGHRA and CDR2 YSYEKL.

The CDR3 DNA reads TGTGCCAGCAGTTCGGCCGGGTTGGGCTACGAGCAGTACTTC. Encoded protein: CASSSAGLGYEQYF. The chain couples TRBV6-7 to TRBJ2-7, with unresolved D. TRBV6-7 is filed as an ORF, its function uncertain. CDR3 length equals 14 residues. Trimming left V 4 bases short and J 3 bases short, with 13 bases between.

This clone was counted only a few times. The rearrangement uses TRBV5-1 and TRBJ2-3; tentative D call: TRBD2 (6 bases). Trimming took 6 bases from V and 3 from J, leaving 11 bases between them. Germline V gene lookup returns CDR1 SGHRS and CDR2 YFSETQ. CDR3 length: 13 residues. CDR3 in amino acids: CASTEGRTDTQYF. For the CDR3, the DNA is TGCGCCAGCACGGAGGGCAGGACAGATACGCAGTATTTT.

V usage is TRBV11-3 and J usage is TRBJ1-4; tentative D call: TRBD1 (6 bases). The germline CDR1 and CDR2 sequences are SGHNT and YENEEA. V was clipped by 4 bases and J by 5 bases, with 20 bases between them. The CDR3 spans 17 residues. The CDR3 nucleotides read TGTGCCAGCAGCTCAATAAACGAGACCGGGACAAATGAAAAACTGTTTTTT. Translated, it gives CASSSINETGTNEKLFF.

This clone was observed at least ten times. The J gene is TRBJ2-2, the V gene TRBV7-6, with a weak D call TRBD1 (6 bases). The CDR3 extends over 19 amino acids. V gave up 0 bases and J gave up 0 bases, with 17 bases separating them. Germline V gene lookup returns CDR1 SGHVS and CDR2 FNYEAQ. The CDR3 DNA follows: TGTGCCAGCAGCTTAGCGGCCCCGAGACAGGTGTCGAACACCGGGGAGCTGTTTTTT. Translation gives CASSLAAPRQVSNTGELFF.

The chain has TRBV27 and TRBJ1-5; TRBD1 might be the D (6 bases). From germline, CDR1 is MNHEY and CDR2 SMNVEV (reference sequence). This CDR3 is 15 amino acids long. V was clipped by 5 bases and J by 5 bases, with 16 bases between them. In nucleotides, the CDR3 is TGTGCCAGCAGTGCTACACAGGGATCCTATCAGCCCCAGCATTTT. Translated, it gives CASSATQGSYQPQHF.

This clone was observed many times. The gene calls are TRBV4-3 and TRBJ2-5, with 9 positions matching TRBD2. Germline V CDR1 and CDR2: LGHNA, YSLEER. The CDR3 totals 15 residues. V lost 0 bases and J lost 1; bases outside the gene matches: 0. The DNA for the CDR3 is TGCGCCAGCAGCCAAGAGCGGGGGGGCCAAGAGACCCAGTACTTC. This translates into CASSQERGGQETQYF.

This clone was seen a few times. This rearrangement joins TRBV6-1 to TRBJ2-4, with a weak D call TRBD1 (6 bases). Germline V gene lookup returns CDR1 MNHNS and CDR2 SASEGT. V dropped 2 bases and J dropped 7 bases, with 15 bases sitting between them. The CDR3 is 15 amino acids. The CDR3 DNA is TGTGCCAGCAGTGAAATTCTTCGTACAGGGAACATTCAGTACTTC. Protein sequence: CASSEILRTGNIQYF.

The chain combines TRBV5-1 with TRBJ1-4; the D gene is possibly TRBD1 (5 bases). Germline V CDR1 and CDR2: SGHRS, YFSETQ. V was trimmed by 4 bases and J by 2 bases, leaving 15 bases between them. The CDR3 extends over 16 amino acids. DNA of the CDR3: TGCGCCAGCAGCGTAGGGGCCCAGGCGACTAATGAAAAACTGTTTTTT. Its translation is CASSVGAQATNEKLFF.

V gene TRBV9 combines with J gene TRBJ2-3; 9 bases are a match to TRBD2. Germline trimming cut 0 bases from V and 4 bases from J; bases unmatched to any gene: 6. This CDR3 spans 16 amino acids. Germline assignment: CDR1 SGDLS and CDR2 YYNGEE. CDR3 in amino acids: CASSVGHSGGADTQYF. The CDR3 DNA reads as TGTGCCAGCAGCGTAGGTCATAGCGGGGGTGCAGATACGCAGTATTTT. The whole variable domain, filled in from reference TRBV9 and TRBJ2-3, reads DSGVTQTPKHLITATGQRVTLRCSPRSGDLSVYWYQQSLDQGLQFLIQYYNGEERAKGNILERFSAQQFPDLHSELNLSSLELGDSALYFCASSVGHSGGADTQYFGPGTRLTVL.

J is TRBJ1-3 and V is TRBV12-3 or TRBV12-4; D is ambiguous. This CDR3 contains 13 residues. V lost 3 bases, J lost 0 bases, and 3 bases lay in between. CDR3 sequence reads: CASSFNSGNTIYF. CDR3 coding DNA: TGTGCCAGCAGTTTCAACTCTGGAAACACCATATATTTT.

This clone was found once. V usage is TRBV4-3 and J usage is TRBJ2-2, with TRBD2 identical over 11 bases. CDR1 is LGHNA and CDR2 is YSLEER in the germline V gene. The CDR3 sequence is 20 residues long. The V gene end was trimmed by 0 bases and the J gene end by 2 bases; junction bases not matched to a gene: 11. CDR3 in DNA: TGCGCCAGCAGCCAAGATTTACGATCTAGCGGGGGGTTAAACACCGGGGAGCTGTTTTTT. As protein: CASSQDLRSSGGLNTGELFF.

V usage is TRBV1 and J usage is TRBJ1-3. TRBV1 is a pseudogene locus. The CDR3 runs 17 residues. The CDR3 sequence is CTSSPTTRTRRGNTIYF. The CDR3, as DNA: TGCACCAGCAGCCCCACCACCCGGACGCGGAGGGGAAACACCATATATTTT.

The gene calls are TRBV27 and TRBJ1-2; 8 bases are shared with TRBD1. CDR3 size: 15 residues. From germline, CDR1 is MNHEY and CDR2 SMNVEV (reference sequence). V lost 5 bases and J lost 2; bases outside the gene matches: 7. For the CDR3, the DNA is TGTGCCAGCAGTCTCGACAGGGGACAGAACTATGGCTACACCTTC. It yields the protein CASSLDRGQNYGYTF.

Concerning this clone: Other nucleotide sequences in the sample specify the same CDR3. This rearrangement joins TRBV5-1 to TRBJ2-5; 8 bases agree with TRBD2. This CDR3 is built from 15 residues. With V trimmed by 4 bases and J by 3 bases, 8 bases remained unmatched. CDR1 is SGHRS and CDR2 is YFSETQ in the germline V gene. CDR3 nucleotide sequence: TGCGCCAGCAGCCCGGACCGGGGGGGGGAAGAGACCCAGTACTTC. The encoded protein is CASSPDRGGEETQYF.

The CDR3 nucleotides are TGTGCCAGCAACCCCGGTGGGGGCCGTTACGAGCAGTACTTC. As protein: CASNPGGGRYEQYF. The chain links TRBV28 to TRBJ2-7, with D possibly being TRBD1 (6 bases). Looked up from germline, CDR1 is MDHEN and CDR2 is SYDVKM. Trimming took off 7 bases at V and 4 bases at J, with 17 bases between the two ends. There are 14 residues in the CDR3.

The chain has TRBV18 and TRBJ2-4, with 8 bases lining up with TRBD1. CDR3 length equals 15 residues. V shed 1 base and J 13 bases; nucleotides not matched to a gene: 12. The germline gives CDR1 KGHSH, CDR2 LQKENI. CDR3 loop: CASSPQPGGSYSQYF. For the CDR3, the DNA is TGTGCCAGCTCACCACAGCCAGGGGGCTCGTACTCCCAGTACTTC.

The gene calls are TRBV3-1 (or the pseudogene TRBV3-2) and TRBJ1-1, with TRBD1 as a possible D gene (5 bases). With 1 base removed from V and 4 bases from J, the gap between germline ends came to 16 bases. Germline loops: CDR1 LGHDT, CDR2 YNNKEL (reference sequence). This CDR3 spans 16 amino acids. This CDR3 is CASSQVGMGLGTEAFF. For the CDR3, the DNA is TGTGCCAGCAGCCAAGTGGGTATGGGGCTAGGCACTGAAGCTTTCTTT.

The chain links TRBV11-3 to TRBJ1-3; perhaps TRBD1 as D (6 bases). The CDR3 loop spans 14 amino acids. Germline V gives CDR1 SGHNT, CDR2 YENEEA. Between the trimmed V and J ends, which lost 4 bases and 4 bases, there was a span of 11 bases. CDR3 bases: TGTGCCAGCAGCTCGTCGACAGGAGGAAACACCATATATTTT. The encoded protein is CASSSSTGGNTIYF.

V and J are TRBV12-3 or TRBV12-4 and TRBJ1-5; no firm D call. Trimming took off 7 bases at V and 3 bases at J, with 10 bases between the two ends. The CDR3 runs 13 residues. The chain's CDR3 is CASTRANNQPQHF. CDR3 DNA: TGTGCCAGCACCCGCGCGAACAATCAGCCCCAGCATTTT.

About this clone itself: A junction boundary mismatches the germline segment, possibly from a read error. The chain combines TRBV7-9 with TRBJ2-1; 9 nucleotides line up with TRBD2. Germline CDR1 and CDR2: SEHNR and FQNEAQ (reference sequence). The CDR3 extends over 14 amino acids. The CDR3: CASSLARSGGEQFF. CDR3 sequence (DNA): TGTGCCAGCAGCTTGGCACGTAGCGGGGGTGAGCAATTCTTC.

The CDR3 DNA is TGTGCCAGCACCGAGGGGGCGGGAATGGCCACTAACTATGGCTACACCTTC. As protein: CASTEGAGMATNYGYTF. The chain uses TRBV5-5 and TRBJ1-2, with 7 bases identical to TRBD1. V lost 6 bases, J lost 0 bases, and 14 bases stayed unmatched. This CDR3 has 17 amino acids. The V gene's germline CDR1 is SGHKS and CDR2 YYEKEE (reference sequence).

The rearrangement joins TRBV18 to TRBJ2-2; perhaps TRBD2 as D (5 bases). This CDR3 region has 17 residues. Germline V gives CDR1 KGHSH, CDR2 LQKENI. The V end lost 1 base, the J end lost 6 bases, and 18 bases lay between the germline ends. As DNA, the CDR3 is TGTGCCAGCTCACCACTTCATGGGAGCTCGGTCCCCGGGGAGCTGTTTTTT. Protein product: CASSPLHGSSVPGELFF. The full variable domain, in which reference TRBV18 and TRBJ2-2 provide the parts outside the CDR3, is NAGVMQNPRHLVRRRGQEARLRCSPMKGHSHVYWYRQLPEEGLKFMVYLQKENIIDESGMPKERFSAEFPKEGPSILRIQQVVRGDSAAYFCASSPLHGSSVPGELFFGEGSRLTVL.

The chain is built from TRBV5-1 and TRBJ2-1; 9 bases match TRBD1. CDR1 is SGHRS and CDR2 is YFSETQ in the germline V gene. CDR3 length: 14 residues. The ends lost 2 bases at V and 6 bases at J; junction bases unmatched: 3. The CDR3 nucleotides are TGCGCCAGCAGCTTACAGGGGGCAAGCAATGAGCAGTTCTTC. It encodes CASSLQGASNEQFF.

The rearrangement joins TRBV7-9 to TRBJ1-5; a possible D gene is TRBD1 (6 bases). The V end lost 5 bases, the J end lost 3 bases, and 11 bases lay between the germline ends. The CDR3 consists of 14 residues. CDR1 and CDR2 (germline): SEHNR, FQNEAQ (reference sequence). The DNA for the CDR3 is TGTGCCAGCAGCCCCGGACAGCTCAATCAGCCCCAGCATTTT. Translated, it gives CASSPGQLNQPQHF.

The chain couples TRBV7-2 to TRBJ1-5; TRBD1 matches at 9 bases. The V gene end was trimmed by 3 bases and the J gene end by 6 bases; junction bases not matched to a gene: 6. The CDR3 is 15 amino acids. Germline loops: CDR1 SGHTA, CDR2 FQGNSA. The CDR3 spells CASSLGQGNGQPQHF. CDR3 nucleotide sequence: TGTGCCAGCAGCTTGGGACAGGGAAATGGTCAGCCCCAGCATTTT.

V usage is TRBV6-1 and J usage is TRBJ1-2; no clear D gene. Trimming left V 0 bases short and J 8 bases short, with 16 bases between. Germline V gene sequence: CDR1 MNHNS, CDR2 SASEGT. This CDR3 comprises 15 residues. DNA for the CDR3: TGTGCCAGCAGTGAAGCGTTGACGGGGATTGTGGGCTACACCTTC. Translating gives CASSEALTGIVGYTF.

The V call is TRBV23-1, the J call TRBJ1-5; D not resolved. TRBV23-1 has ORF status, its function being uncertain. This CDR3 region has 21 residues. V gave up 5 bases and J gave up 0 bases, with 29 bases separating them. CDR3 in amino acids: CASSDCTWPRCSRYSNQPQHF. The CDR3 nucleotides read TGCGCCAGCAGTGACTGCACCTGGCCTCGCTGCAGCAGATATAGCAATCAGCCCCAGCATTTT.

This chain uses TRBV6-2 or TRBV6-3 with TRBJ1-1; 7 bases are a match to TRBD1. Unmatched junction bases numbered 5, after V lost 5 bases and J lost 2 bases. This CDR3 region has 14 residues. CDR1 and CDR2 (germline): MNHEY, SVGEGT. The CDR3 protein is CASSIQGINTEAFF. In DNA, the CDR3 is TGTGCCAGCAGTATACAGGGGATCAACACTGAAGCTTTCTTT.